This T cell receptor beta chain was found in a study of vaccination and CD4 T cells after COVID-19. For the study at large: The convalescent population consisted of six males and four females, two of whom were of Hispanic ethnicity. Researchers treated cells with overlapping spike peptides taken from SARS-CoV-2, HCoV-NL63, HCoV-OC43 and HCoV-229E.

Regarding this clonotype: What it binds is unknown.

The treatment: approximately nine-day PBMC culture with coronavirus spike peptide pools or control peptides (ViraFEST assay). Researchers reported culturing under 2.5 million PBMCs per well with approximately 10 IU/ml IL-2 and roughly 9.1 ug/ml peptide pools. Germline V gene data show CDR1 as SGHVS and CDR2 as FNYEAQ. The V and J ends lost 5 bases and 0 bases respectively, with 11 bases between them. There are 15 residues in the CDR3. Sequenced with the Oncomine TCR Beta short-read assay was DNA taken from cultured CD4+ T cells. TCRdb recomputed calls from the PCR reads with MiXCR, one row per CDR3 protein. The sample has about 9,700 distinct CDR3 sequences; under 75% are singletons.

Sequences were obtained from CD4+ T cells from blood, cultured in vitro. The chain couples TRBV7-6 to TRBJ1-3, with D maybe TRBD1 (5 bases). The receptor's source is a human donor who had recovered from COVID-19. CDR3 loop: CASSVGPASGNTIYF. The DNA of the CDR3 is TGTGCCAGCAGCGTGGGACCGGCCTCTGGAAACACCATATATTTT.